These 15 T cell receptor beta chains came from one sample sequenced in a study of pediatric ulcerative colitis. The table came from immunoSEQ multiplex PCR; TCRdb's copy has only in-frame clones and leaves some out. This table holds tens of thousands of clones, around 85% found once. The specimen sequenced was blood. These receptors were obtained from a boy between 5 and 17 years old with severe ulcerative colitis.

The J gene is TRBJ1-5, the V gene TRBV5-1, with D unclear. The CDR3 is made up of 15 amino acids. Germline V gives CDR1 SGHRS, CDR2 YFSETQ. V gave up 6 bases and J gave up 0 bases, with 13 bases separating them. In nucleotides, the CDR3 is TGCGCCAGCACTATTGACGGGAGTAGCAATCAGCCCCAGCATTTT. It encodes CASTIDGSSNQPQHF.

This chain's CDR3 is CASSGAGEQYF. In DNA form, the CDR3 reads TGTGCCAGCAGCGGAGCCGGTGAGCAGTACTTC. The chain is built from TRBV6-5 and TRBJ2-7; D remains ambiguous. Germline CDR1 reads MNHEY; CDR2 reads SVGAGI. Trimming cost V 6 bases and J 7 bases, with 10 bases left between them. CDR3 length: 11 amino acids.

V is TRBV5-1 and J is TRBJ2-5, with a tentative D call TRBD1 (6 bases). The ends were cut back, 6 bases at V and 2 bases at J, with 11 bases in the middle. Germline CDR1 reads SGHRS; CDR2 reads YFSETQ. The CDR3 sequence is 13 residues long. CDR3 sequence reads: CASTGDGQETQYF. The CDR3 nucleotides read TGCGCCAGCACAGGGGACGGTCAAGAGACCCAGTACTTC.

This clone was found once. J is TRBJ2-5 and V is TRBV7-9; no clear D gene. The CDR3 is 12 residues long. Trimming stripped 1 base from V and 3 bases from J, with 3 bases between. Germline CDR1 and CDR2: SEHNR and FQNEAQ (reference sequence). The CDR3 protein is CASSLGEETQYF. The DNA of the CDR3 is TGTGCCAGCAGCTTAGGTGAAGAGACCCAGTACTTC.

V gene TRBV18 combines with J gene TRBJ2-7, with 11 bases aligning to TRBD2. Germline values: CDR1 KGHSH, CDR2 LQKENI. The CDR3 runs to 15 residues. With 6 bases clipped from V and 0 bases from J, the junction kept 4 bases outside the gene matches. The CDR3 region is CASSVGTSGSYEQYF. Written as DNA, the CDR3 is TGTGCCAGCTCTGTAGGGACTAGCGGCTCCTACGAGCAGTACTTC. Full variable domain (outside the CDR3, taken from reference TRBV18 and TRBJ2-7): NAGVMQNPRHLVRRRGQEARLRCSPMKGHSHVYWYRQLPEEGLKFMVYLQKENIIDESGMPKERFSAEFPKEGPSILRIQQVVRGDSAAYFCASSVGTSGSYEQYFGPGTRLTVT.

This clone is medium-sized in the sample. This sequence joins TRBV29-1 and TRBJ2-1; TRBD2 matches 8 bases. The V segment lost 8 bases and the J segment 7 bases; nucleotides outside the gene matches: 10. The germline CDR1 and CDR2 sequences are SQVTM and ANQGSEA. The CDR3 contains 13 residues. As DNA, the CDR3 is TGCAGCTCCGGTGGTAGCGGGGTGAATGAGCAGTTCTTC. As protein: CSSGGSGVNEQFF.

The gene calls are TRBV4-3 and TRBJ2-5; 11 nucleotides agree with TRBD2. The CDR3 has 18 amino acids. CDR1 is LGHNA and CDR2 is YSLEER in the germline V gene. Trimming removed 4 bases from V and 5 bases from J; junction bases left unmatched: 15. The CDR3 DNA sequence: TGCGCCAGCAGCCCCAACCTGGGACTAGCGGATATTGAGGAGACCCAGTACTTC. It specifies CASSPNLGLADIEETQYF.

This chain uses TRBV6-1 with TRBJ1-5; D gene uncertain. Per the germline V gene, CDR1 is MNHNS and CDR2 is SASEGT. The CDR3 sequence is 15 residues long. The germline V and J ends were trimmed by 8 bases and 0 bases, with 14 bases remaining between them. Written as DNA, the CDR3 is TGTGCCAGCCTCCCGGTGGTGTTTAGCAATCAGCCCCAGCATTTT. Amino acid sequence: CASLPVVFSNQPQHF.

Comment on this clone: It is unclear where the CDR3 begins or ends on the DNA, so no DNA is shown, and the CDR3 is as TCRdb lists it. This chain joins TRBV5-4 and TRBJ2-1; the table's D gene call, TRBD2, was not cross checked with the DNA. The CDR3 is made up of 17 amino acids, end residues included. Germline V gene lookup returns CDR1 SGHNT and CDR2 YYREEE (reference sequence). Here the CDR3 reads CASSLGAGRSLDNEQFF.

There are a few counts of this clone. The rearrangement joins TRBV29-1 to TRBJ2-7, with D uncertain. The CDR3 extends over 12 amino acids. The V gene lost 0 bases and the J gene lost 3 bases, with 6 bases spanning the gap. Germline V gene data show CDR1 as SQVTM and CDR2 as ANQGSEA. In nucleotides, the CDR3 is TGCAGCGTTGAAGATACACTCTACGAGCAGTACTTC. This translates into CSVEDTLYEQYF.

V usage is TRBV11-3 and J usage is TRBJ2-1; the D call may be TRBD1 or TRBD2 (6 bases each). The CDR3 is 14 residues long. Germline V gives CDR1 SGHNT, CDR2 YENEEA. V was clipped by 7 bases and J by 10 bases, with 20 bases between them. The DNA for the CDR3 is TGTGCCAGCACCACCGGGACTTCCAGGGGAGAGCAGTTCTTC. As protein: CASTTGTSRGEQFF.

The rearrangement joins TRBV2 to TRBJ1-1; D ambiguous. This CDR3 has 14 residues. Germline V gives CDR1 SNHLY, CDR2 FYNNEI. Trimming took off 2 bases at V and 3 bases at J, with 10 bases between the two ends. CDR3 coding DNA: TGTGCCAGCAGTGAATTAGTTCGGGACACTGAAGCTTTCTTT. Protein sequence: CASSELVRDTEAFF.

The chain's CDR3 is CASSEESSSGQETQYF. CDR3 in DNA: TGTGCCAGCAGTGAAGAGTCCAGCAGTGGCCAAGAGACCCAGTACTTC. The V call is TRBV2, the J call TRBJ2-5; unclear D gene. V was clipped by 1 base and J by 1 base, with 13 bases between them. The CDR3 spans 16 residues. From germline, CDR1 is SNHLY and CDR2 FYNNEI.

The table lists this clone with a few counts. The V and J genes are TRBV21-1 and TRBJ1-3. TRBV21-1 is shown as a pseudogene. The CDR3 is 16 residues long. CDR3 sequence (DNA): TGTGCCAGCAGCAAAGCGCTGAGGGAAACTGGAAACACCATATATTTT. Translated, it gives CASSKALRETGNTIYF.

The chain carries TRBV27 and TRBJ2-3; the D gene is possibly TRBD1 (5 bases). This CDR3 is built from 15 residues. Trimming stripped 5 bases from V and 2 bases from J, with 14 bases between. Germline lookup yields CDR1 MNHEY and CDR2 SMNVEV (reference sequence). CDR3: CASSPRQSSTDTQYF. The CDR3 region has the DNA TGTGCCAGCAGTCCCCGACAGTCCTCCACAGATACGCAGTATTTT.